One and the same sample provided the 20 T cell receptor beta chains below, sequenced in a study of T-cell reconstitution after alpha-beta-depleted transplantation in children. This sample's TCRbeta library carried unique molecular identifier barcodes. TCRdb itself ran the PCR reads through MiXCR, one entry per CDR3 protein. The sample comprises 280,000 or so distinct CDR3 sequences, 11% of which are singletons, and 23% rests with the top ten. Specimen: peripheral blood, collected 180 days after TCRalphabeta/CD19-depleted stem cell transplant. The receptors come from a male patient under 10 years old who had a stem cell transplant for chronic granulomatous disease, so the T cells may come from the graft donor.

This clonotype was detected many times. CDR3 sequence (DNA): TGCGCCAGCGGCTGGGCTAGAGCAGCAGATACGCAGTATTTT. This translates into CASGWARAADTQYF. This chain links TRBV5-1 with TRBJ2-3, with D uncertain. CDR1 and CDR2 (germline): SGHRS, YFSETQ. This CDR3 has 14 amino acids. V lost 7 bases to trimming and J lost 4 bases, with 16 bases between them.

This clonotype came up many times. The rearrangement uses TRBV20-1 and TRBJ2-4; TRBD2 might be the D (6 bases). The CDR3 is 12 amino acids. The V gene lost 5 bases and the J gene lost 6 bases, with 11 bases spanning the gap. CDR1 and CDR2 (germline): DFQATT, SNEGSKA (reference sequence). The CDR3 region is CSASDGGNIQYF. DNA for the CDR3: TGCAGTGCTTCTGACGGGGGAAACATTCAGTACTTC.

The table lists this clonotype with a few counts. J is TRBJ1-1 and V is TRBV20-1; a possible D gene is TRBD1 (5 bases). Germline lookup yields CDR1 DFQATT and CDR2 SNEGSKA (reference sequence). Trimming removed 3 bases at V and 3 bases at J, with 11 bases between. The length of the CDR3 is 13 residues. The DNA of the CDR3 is TGCAGTGCTAGCGACAGTTTACACACTGAAGCTTTCTTT. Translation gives CSASDSLHTEAFF.

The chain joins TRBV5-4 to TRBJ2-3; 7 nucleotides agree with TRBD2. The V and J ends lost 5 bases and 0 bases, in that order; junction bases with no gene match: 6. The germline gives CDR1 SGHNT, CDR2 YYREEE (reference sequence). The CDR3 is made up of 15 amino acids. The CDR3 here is CASRRTSFSTDTQYF. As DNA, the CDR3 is TGTGCCAGCAGGCGGACTAGTTTTAGCACAGATACGCAGTATTTT.

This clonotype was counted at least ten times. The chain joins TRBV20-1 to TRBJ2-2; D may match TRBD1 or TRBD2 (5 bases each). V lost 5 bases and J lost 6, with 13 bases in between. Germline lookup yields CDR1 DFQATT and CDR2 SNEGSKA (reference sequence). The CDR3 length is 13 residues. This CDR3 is CSAQRPGPGELFF. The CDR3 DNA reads TGCAGTGCTCAGAGACCGGGGCCCGGGGAGCTGTTTTTT.

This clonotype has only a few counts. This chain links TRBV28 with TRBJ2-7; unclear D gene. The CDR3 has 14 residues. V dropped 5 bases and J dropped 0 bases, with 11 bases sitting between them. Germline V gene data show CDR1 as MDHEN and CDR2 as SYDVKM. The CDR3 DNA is TGTGCCAGCAGTAATACCCTAAGCTCCTACGAGCAGTACTTC. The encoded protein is CASSNTLSSYEQYF.

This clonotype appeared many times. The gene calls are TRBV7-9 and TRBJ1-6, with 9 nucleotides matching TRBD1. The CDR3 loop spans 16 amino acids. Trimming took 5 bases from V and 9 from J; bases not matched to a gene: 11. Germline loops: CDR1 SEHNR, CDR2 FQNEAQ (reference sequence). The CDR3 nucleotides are TGTGCCAGCAGCAGTCCATTGGGGACAGGGACTTCACCCCTCCACTTT. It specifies CASSSPLGTGTSPLHF.

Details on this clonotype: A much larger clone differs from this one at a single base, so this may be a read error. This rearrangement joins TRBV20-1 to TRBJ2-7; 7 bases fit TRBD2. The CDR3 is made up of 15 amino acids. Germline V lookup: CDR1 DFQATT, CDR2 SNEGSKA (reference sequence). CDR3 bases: TGCATTGCTAGAGCCCCGGGACTACAGAATTACGAGCAGTACTTC. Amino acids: CIARAPGLQNYEQYF.

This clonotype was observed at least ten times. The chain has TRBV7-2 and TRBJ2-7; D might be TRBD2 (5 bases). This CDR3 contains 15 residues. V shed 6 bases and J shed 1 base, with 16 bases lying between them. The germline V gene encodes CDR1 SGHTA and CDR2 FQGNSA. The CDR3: CASRRGDVVSYEQYF. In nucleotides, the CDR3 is TGTGCCAGCAGACGGGGAGACGTAGTGTCCTACGAGCAGTACTTC.

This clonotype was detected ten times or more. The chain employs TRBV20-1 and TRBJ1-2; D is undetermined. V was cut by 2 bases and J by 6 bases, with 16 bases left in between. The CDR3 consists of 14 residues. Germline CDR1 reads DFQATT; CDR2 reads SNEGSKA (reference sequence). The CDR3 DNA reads TGCAGTGCTAGAACACGTATTGGGCGGGATGGCTACACCTTC. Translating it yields CSARTRIGRDGYTF.

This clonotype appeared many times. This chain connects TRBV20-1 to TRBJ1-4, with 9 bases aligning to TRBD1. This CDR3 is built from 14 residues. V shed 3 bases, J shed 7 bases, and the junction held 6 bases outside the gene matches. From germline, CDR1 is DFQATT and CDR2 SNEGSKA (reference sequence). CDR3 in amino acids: CSASDRGSSEKLFF. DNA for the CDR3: TGCAGTGCTAGCGACAGGGGGAGTAGTGAAAAACTGTTTTTT.

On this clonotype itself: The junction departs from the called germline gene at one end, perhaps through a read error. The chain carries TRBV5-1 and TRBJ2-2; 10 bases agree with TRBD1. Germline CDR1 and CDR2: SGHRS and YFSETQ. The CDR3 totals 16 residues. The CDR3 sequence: CASSSRGQGLIGELFF. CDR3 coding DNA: TGCGCCAGCAGCTCCCGGGGACAGGGGCTAATCGGGGAGTTGTTTTTC.

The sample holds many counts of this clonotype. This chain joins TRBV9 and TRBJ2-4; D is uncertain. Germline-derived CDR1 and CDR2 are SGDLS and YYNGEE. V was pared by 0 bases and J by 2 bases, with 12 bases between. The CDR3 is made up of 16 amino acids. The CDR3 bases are TGTGCCAGCAGCGTAGACCCCGGGCTAACCAAAAACATTCAGTACTTC. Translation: CASSVDPGLTKNIQYF. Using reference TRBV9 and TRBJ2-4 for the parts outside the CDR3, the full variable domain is DSGVTQTPKHLITATGQRVTLRCSPRSGDLSVYWYQQSLDQGLQFLIQYYNGEERAKGNILERFSAQQFPDLHSELNLSSLELGDSALYFCASSVDPGLTKNIQYFGAGTRLSVL.

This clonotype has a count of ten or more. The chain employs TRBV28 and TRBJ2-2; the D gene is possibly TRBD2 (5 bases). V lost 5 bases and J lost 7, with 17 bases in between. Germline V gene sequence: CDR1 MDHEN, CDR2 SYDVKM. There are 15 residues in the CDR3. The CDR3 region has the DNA TGTGCCAGCAGTATTAGAGGGCTCGGGGTCGGGGAGCTGTTTTTT. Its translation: CASSIRGLGVGELFF.

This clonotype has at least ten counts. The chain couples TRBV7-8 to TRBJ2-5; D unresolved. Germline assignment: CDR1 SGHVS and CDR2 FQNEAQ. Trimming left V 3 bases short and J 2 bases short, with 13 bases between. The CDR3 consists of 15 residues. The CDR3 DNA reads TGTGCCAGCAGCTTTTTTGGCGTAGAGCAAGAGACCCAGTACTTC. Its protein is CASSFFGVEQETQYF.

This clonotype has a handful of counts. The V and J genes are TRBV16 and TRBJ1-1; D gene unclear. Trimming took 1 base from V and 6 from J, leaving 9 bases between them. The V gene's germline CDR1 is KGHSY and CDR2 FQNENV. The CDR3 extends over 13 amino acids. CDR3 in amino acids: CASSQLGSAEAFF. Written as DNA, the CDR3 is TGTGCCAGCAGCCAATTGGGGTCGGCTGAAGCTTTCTTT.

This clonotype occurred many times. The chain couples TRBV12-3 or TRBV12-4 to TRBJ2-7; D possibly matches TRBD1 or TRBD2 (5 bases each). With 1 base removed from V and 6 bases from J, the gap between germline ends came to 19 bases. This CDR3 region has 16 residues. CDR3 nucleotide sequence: TGTGCCAGCAGTTTAGGGACCGGGACGGGACCGTCCGAGCAGTACTTC. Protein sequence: CASSLGTGTGPSEQYF.

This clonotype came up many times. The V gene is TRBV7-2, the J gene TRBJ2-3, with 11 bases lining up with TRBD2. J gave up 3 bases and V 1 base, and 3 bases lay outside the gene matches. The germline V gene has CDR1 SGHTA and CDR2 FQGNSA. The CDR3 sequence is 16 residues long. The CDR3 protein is CASSLDLAGGTDTQYF. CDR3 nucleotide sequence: TGTGCCAGCAGCTTAGACCTAGCGGGAGGAACAGATACGCAGTATTTT.

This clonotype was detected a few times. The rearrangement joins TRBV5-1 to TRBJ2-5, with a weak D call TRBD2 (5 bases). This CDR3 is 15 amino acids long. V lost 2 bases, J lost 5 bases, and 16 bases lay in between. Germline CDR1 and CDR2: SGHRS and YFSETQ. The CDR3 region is CASSLPSGLVETQYF. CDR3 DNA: TGCGCCAGCAGCTTACCAAGCGGACTTGTGGAGACCCAGTACTTC.

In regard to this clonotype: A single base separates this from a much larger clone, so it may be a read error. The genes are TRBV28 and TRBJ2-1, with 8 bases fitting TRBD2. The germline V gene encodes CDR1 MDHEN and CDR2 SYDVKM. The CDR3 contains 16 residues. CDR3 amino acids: CASSSTIAGSFSERFF. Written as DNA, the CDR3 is TGTGCCAGCAGTTCGACAATAGCGGGATCTTTTAGTGAGCGGTTCTTC.